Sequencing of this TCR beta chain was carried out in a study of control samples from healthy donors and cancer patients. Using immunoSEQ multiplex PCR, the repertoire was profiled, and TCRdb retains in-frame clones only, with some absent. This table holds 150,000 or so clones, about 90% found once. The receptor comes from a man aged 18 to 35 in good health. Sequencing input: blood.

For the CDR3, the DNA is TGTGCCAGCAGCTTGTTTCGGAGAATGAACACTGAAGCTTTCTTT. It is translated as CASSLFRRMNTEAFF. The J gene is TRBJ1-1, the V gene TRBV5-6; no reliable D call. This CDR3 is 15 amino acids long. Germline CDR1 reads SGHDT; CDR2 reads YYEEEE. The V end was cut by 1 base, the J end by 0 bases, with 10 bases between.